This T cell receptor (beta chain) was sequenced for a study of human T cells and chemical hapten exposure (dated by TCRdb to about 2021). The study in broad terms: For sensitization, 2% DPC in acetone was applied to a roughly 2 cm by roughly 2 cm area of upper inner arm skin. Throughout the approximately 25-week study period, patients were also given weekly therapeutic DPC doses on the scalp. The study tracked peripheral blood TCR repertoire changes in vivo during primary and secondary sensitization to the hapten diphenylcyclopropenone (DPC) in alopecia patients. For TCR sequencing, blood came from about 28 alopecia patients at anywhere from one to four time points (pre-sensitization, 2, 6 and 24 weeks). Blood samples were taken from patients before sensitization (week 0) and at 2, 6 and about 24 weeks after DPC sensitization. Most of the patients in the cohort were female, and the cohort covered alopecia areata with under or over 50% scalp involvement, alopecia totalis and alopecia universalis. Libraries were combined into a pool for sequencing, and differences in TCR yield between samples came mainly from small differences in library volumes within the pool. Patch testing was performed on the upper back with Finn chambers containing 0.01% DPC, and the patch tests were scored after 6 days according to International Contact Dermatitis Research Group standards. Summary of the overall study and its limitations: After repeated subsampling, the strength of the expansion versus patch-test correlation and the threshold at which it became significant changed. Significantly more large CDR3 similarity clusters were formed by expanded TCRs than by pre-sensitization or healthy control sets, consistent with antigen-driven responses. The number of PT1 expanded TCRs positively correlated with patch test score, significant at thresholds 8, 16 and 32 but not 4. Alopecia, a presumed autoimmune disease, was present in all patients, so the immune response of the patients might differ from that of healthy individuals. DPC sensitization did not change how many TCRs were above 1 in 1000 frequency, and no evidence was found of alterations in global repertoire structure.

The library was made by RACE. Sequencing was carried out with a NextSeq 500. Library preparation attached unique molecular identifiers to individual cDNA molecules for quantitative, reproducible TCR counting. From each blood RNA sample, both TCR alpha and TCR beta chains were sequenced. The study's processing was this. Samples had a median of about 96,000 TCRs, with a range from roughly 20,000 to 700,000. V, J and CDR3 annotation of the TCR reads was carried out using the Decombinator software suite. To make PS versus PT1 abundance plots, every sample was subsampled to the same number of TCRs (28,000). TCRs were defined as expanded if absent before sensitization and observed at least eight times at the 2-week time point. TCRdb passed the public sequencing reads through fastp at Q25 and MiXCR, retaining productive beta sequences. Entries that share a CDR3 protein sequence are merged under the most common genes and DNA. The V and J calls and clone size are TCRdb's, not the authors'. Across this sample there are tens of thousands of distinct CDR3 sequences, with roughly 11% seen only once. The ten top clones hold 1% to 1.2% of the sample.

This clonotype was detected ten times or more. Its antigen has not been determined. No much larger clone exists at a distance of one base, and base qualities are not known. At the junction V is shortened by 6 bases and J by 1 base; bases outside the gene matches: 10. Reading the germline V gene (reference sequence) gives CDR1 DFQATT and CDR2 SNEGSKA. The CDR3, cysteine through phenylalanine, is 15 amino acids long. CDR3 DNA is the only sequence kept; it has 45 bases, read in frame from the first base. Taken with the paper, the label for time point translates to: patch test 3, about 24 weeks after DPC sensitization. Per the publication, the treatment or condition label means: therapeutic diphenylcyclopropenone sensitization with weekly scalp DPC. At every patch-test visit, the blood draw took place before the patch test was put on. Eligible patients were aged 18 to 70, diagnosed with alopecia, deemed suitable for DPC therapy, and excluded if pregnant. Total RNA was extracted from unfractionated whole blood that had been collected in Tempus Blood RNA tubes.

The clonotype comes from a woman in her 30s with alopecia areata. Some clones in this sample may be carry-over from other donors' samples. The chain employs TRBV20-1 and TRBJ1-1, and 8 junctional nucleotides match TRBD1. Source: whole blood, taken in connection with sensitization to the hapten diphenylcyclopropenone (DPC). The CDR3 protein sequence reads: CSAQPDRARNTEAFF. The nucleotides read TGCAGTGCGCAACCGGACAGGGCAAGGAACACTGAAGCTTTCTTT.